This paragraph reports one T cell receptor (beta chain). This sample is part of a study of tumor and adjacent non-tumor tissue in lung cancer. Looking at the study overall: Histology: about a dozen adenocarcinoma, a couple of squamous cell carcinoma, 1 small cell lung cancer.

The CDR3 spans 16 residues. Germline V gene lookup returns CDR1 SEHNR and CDR2 FQNEAQ (reference sequence). V lost 5 bases, J lost 8 bases, and 22 bases lay in between. The library came from three nested PCR rounds adapted from ARM-PCR protocols. TCRdb called the multiplex PCR reads again in MiXCR, with one record for every CDR3 protein. Of over 85,000 distinct CDR3 sequences listed, roughly 84% were seen once; the top ten hold under 25%. RNA was extracted from bulk tissue without any cell sorting. Sequencing was carried out using lung tumor tissue. The chain is built from TRBV7-9 and TRBJ2-1; possibly TRBD2 for D (6 bases). This sequence originates from a man between 65 and 80 years old with non-small cell lung cancer. The CDR3 protein is CASSALARLNSDEQFF. The CDR3 DNA reads as TGTGCCAGCAGCGCCCTAGCGAGGCTAAATTCAGATGAGCAGTTCTTC.